This TCR beta chain was profiled in a study of OX40 agonist ivuxolimab in advanced cancers. Broader study findings: Some of the lowest clonal expansion was seen in partial responders at 0.1-3.0 mg/kg. Averaged across samples, CD8+ T cells carried more expanded clones than CD4+ did. Normalized T-cell clonal expansion was also low in some nonresponders.

In germline, CDR1 is SGHKS, CDR2 YYEKEE (reference sequence). This CDR3 is 15 amino acids long. Trimming removed 3 bases from V and 2 bases from J, with 14 bases in between. With baseline, cycle 4 day 1, and cycle 7 day 1 as timepoints, blood was sampled. Measured with immunoSEQ multiplex PCR; TCRdb has only the in-frame clones, and not every one. The repertoire holds approximately 70,000 clones, with approximately 85% as singletons. In regard to this clone: The antigen is undetermined.

The sequencing here drew on CD4+ or CD8+ T cells sorted from blood, taken in a trial of the OX40 agonist ivuxolimab. The sequence was obtained from an adult with an advanced solid tumor such as melanoma, head and neck, liver or kidney cancer. The V gene is TRBV5-5, the J gene TRBJ1-2; maybe TRBD1 (5 bases). CDR3 region: CASSSMGPPNYGYTF. CDR3 nucleotide sequence: TGTGCCAGCAGCTCGATGGGGCCTCCCAACTATGGCTACACCTTC.